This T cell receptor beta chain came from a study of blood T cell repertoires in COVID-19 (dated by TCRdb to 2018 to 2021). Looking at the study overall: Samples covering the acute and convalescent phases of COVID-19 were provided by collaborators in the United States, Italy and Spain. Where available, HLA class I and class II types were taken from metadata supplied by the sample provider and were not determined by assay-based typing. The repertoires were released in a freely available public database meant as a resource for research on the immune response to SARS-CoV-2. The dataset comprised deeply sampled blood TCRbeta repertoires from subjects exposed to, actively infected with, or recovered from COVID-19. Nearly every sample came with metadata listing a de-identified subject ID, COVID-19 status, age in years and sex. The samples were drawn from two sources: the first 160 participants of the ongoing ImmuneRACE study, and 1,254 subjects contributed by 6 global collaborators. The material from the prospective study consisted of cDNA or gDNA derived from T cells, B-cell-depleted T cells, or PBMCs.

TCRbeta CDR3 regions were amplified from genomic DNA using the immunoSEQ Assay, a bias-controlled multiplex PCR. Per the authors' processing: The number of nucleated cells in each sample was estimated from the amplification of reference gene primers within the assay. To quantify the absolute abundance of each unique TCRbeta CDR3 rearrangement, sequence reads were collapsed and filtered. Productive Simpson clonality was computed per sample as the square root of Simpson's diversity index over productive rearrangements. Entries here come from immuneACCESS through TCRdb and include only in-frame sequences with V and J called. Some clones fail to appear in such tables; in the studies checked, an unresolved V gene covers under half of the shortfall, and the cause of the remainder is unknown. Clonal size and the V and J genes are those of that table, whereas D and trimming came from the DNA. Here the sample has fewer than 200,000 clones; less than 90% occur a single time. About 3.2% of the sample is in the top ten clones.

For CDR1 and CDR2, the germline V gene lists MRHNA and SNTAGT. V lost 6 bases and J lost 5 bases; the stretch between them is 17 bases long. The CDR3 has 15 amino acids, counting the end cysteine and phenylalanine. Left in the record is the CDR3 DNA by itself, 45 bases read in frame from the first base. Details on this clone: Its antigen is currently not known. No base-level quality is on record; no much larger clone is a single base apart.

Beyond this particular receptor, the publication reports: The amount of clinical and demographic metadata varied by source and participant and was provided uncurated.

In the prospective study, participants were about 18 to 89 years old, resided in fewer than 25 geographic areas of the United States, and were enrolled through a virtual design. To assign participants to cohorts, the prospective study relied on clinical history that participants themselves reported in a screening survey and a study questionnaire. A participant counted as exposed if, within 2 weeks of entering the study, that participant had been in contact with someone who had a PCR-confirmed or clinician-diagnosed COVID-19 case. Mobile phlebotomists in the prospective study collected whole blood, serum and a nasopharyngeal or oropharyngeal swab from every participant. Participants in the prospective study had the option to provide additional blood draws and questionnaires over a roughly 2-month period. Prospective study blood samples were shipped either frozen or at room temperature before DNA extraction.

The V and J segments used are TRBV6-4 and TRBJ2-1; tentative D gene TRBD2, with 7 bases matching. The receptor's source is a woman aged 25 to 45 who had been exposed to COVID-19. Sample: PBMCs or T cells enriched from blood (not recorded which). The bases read TGTGCCAGCAGCGCACTGGGGGGGGGCAACAATGAGCAGTTCTTC. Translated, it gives CASSALGGGNNEQFF.